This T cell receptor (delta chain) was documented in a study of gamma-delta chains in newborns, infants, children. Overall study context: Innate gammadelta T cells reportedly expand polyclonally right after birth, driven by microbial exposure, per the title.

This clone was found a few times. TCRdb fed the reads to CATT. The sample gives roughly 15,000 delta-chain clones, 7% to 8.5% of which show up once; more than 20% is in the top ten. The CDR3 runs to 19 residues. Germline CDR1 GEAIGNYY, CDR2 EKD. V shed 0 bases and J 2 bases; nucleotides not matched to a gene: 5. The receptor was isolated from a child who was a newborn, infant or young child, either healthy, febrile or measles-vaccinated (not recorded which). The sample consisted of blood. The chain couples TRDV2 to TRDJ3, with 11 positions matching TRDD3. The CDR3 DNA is TGTGCCTGTGACACCGTACTGGGGGATATGGCCTGGGACACCCGACAGATGTTTTTC. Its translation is CACDTVLGDMAWDTRQMFF.